This is a list of T cell receptor beta chains from one sample in a study of shared clonotypes between healthy human individuals. Produced via immunoSEQ multiplex PCR; TCRdb's table is partial and in-frame only. Of some 740,000 clones listed, nearly 95% were seen once; the top ten hold around 24%. Source material: naive CD8+ T cells sorted from blood. The receptors were gathered from a man aged 25 to 45 in good health. The CDR3 runs from the conserved cysteine through the conserved F or W. A D gene is named only where the DNA matches it firmly. Clone size is shown for a subset of rows, as once, few, many or a class of expanded clone.

D gene	clone size	V gene	J gene	CDR3 protein	CDR3 DNA
TRBD1	NA	TRBV10-3	TRBJ2-7	CAIMSGQEVSYEQYF	TGTGCCATCATGTCCGGACAGGAAGTTTCCTACGAGCAGTACTTC
NA	NA	TRBV11-2	TRBJ2-3	CASSLGLLNTDTQYF	TGTGCCAGCAGCTTAGGTCTCCTAAACACAGATACGCAGTATTTT
TRBD2	NA	TRBV30	TRBJ2-1	CAWSVWAGGIDNEQFF	TGTGCCTGGAGTGTATGGGCGGGAGGAATCGACAATGAGCAGTTCTTC
TRBD2	NA	TRBV7-9	TRBJ2-1	CASSSTETSGRVNEQFF	TGTGCCAGCAGCTCAACGGAGACTAGCGGGAGGGTAAATGAGCAGTTCTTC
TRBD1	NA	TRBV12-5	TRBJ1-1	CASGVRTGGSEAFF	TGTGCTAGTGGTGTGAGGACAGGGGGCTCTGAAGCTTTCTTT
NA	NA	TRBV4-1	TRBJ2-5	CASSQAVVSETQYF	TGCGCCAGCAGCCAAGCTGTAGTTTCTGAGACCCAGTACTTC
NA	NA	TRBV4-3	TRBJ2-2	CASSQWQAGELFF	TGCGCCAGCAGCCAGTGGCAGGCCGGGGAGCTGTTTTTT
TRBD2	NA	TRBV29-1	TRBJ2-1	CSVELAGDPYNEQFF	TGCAGCGTTGAACTAGCGGGAGATCCCTACAATGAGCAGTTCTTC
TRBD1	NA	TRBV28	TRBJ2-7	CASGTRQGKYEQYF	TGTGCCAGCGGGACCCGACAGGGGAAGTACGAGCAGTACTTC
NA	once	TRBV19	TRBJ1-1	CASSIGSPGLMNTEAFF	TGTGCCAGTAGTATAGGATCCCCCGGCCTCATGAACACTGAAGCTTTCTTT
NA	NA	TRBV29-1	TRBJ1-1	CSVVAVGTEAFF	TGCAGCGTCGTGGCAGTCGGGACTGAAGCTTTCTTT
NA	NA	TRBV5-6	TRBJ2-2	CASSTPGELFF	TGTGCCAGCAGCACCCCCGGGGAGCTGTTTTTT
TRBD1	NA	TRBV6-6	TRBJ1-5	CASSLTGRYGNQPQHF	TGTGCCAGCAGCTTGACAGGGAGATACGGCAATCAGCCCCAGCATTTT
TRBD1	NA	TRBV7-9	TRBJ2-7	CASSLTGTGVEQYF	TGTGCCAGCAGCTTGACCGGGACAGGTGTCGAGCAGTACTTC
NA	NA	TRBV10-3	TRBJ2-1	CAIKGLAYGDEQFF	TGTGCCATCAAGGGTCTGGCCTATGGGGATGAGCAGTTCTTC
NA	NA	TRBV2	TRBJ2-7	CASSEEGLWYYEQYF	TGTGCCAGCAGTGAAGAGGGACTTTGGTACTACGAGCAGTACTTC
NA	NA	TRBV2	TRBJ2-2	CASSSAVPGELFF	TGTGCCAGCAGTTCTGCGGTTCCCGGGGAGCTGTTTTTT
TRBD2	NA	TRBV27	TRBJ2-5	CASSSLAGQETQYF	TGTGCCAGCAGTTCTCTAGCGGGACAAGAGACCCAGTACTTC
NA	once	TRBV28	TRBJ1-5	CASTHAPDTARLSNQPQHF	TGTGCCAGCACACACGCACCCGATACGGCCCGCCTTAGTAATCAGCCCCAGCATTTT
NA	NA	TRBV10-3	TRBJ2-2	CAIRQINTGELFF	TGTGCCATCCGGCAGATAAACACCGGGGAGCTGTTTTTT
NA	NA	TRBV6-5	TRBJ1-1	CASSYVGASVEAFF	TGTGCCAGCAGTTACGTAGGTGCGTCGGTTGAAGCTTTCTTT
NA	NA	TRBV19	TRBJ1-1	CASSTRGNTEAFF	TGTGCCAGTAGTACCAGGGGAAACACTGAAGCTTTCTTT
TRBD2	NA	TRBV28	TRBJ2-3	CASRSAGSGSTDTQYF	TGTGCCAGCAGATCGGCGGGTAGCGGGAGTACAGATACGCAGTATTTT
TRBD1	once	TRBV5-1	TRBJ2-7	CASSQRQGAYEQYF	TGCGCCAGCAGCCAACGACAGGGGGCCTACGAGCAGTACTTC
NA	NA	TRBV7-9	TRBJ2-7	CASSASFEQYF	TGTGCCAGCAGCGCGTCTTTCGAGCAGTACTTC
NA	NA	TRBV7-2	TRBJ1-1	CASSLSWNTEAFF	TGTGCCAGCAGCTTATCGTGGAACACTGAAGCTTTCTTT
NA	few	TRBV30	TRBJ2-7	CAWSVGHYEQYF	TGTGCCTGGAGTGTCGGCCACTACGAGCAGTACTTC
NA	NA	TRBV14	TRBJ1-2	CASSQETGYGYTF	TGTGCCAGCAGCCAAGAAACAGGGTATGGCTACACCTTC
NA	NA	TRBV11-2	TRBJ2-7	CASRYRVSSYEQYF	TGTGCCAGCAGATACAGGGTTTCCTCCTACGAGCAGTACTTC
NA	NA	TRBV7-8	TRBJ1-1	CATDAGRGEAFF	TGTGCCACAGACGCCGGTCGGGGTGAAGCTTTCTTT
NA	few	TRBV4-1	TRBJ1-2	CASSQDSLRGGYTF	TGCGCCAGCAGCCAAGATTCACTACGGGGTGGCTACACCTTC
NA	NA	TRBV27	TRBJ1-5	CASSPAGGGGQPQHF	TGTGCCAGCAGTCCTGCCGGGGGAGGAGGCCAGCCCCAGCATTTT
NA	NA	TRBV9	TRBJ2-1	CASGGGIDSNRAYNEQFF	TGTGCCAGCGGAGGGGGGATCGACAGTAATAGGGCCTACAATGAGCAGTTCTTC
TRBD1	NA	TRBV9	TRBJ2-2	CASSINRGWGNTGELFF	TGTGCCAGCAGTATAAACAGGGGATGGGGGAACACCGGGGAGCTGTTTTTT
TRBD1	NA	TRBV2	TRBJ1-5	CASSESPTGVNQPQHF	TGTGCCAGCAGTGAGTCACCTACAGGGGTCAATCAGCCCCAGCATTTT
TRBD2	NA	TRBV7-2	TRBJ2-2	CASSFGTRGSTGELFF	TGTGCCAGCAGCTTTGGGACTAGGGGTAGCACCGGGGAGCTGTTTTTT
NA	once	TRBV28	TRBJ1-5	CASSLGSGQPQHF	TGTGCCAGCAGTTTGGGGTCGGGGCAGCCCCAGCATTTT
NA	NA	TRBV6-1	TRBJ2-7	CASSEGGRATEGAYEQYF	TGTGCCAGCAGTGAAGGCGGGCGAGCGACCGAGGGAGCCTACGAGCAGTACTTC
TRBD2	NA	TRBV10-3	TRBJ2-3	CAISEPGTSPTDTQYF	TGTGCCATCAGTGAGCCCGGGACTAGCCCCACAGATACGCAGTATTTT
NA	NA	TRBV27	TRBJ2-1	CASSDRSIFPWDEQFF	TGTGCCAGCAGTGACCGTTCGATTTTCCCTTGGGATGAGCAGTTCTTC
NA	once	TRBV14	TRBJ2-5	CASSQEVSGLETQYF	TGTGCCAGCAGCCAAGAGGTGTCGGGTCTAGAGACCCAGTACTTC
TRBD2	NA	TRBV27	TRBJ2-7	CASSFRQGGLYEQYF	TGTGCCAGCAGTTTTAGGCAGGGAGGGCTTTACGAGCAGTACTTC
NA	NA	TRBV28	TRBJ1-5	CASSFGAESRGMQSNQPQHF	TGTGCCAGCAGTTTCGGGGCTGAGAGCAGGGGTATGCAAAGCAATCAGCCCCAGCATTTT
TRBD1	NA	TRBV27	TRBJ2-7	CASGTGGYEQYF	TGTGCCAGCGGGACAGGGGGCTACGAGCAGTACTTC
TRBD1	NA	TRBV7-9	TRBJ2-2	CASSYSPGQGLTGELFF	TGTGCCAGCAGCTACTCCCCGGGACAGGGCCTCACCGGGGAGCTGTTTTTT
NA	NA	TRBV4-3	TRBJ2-1	CASSQDHEQFF	TGCGCCAGCAGCCAAGACCATGAGCAGTTCTTC
NA	once	TRBV5-1	TRBJ1-2	CASSPVSADYGYTF	TGCGCCAGCAGCCCGGTTTCCGCGGACTATGGCTACACCTTC
TRBD1	NA	TRBV7-2	TRBJ2-1	CASSRPRDRVEYEQFF	TGTGCCAGCAGCCGACCCCGGGACAGGGTAGAGTATGAGCAGTTCTTC
NA	few	TRBV27	TRBJ2-1	CASSNYNEQFF	TGTGCCAGCAGTAACTACAATGAGCAGTTCTTC
NA	once	TRBV9	TRBJ2-5	CASSVVGGETQYF	TGTGCCAGCAGCGTAGTGGGTGGGGAGACCCAGTACTTC
TRBD2	NA	TRBV11-2	TRBJ2-7	CASRQYSGSRYEQYF	TGTGCCAGCAGGCAATATAGCGGGAGTAGGTACGAGCAGTACTTC
NA	NA	TRBV7-9	TRBJ2-2	CASSRGGGTGELFF	TGTGCCAGCAGCCGGGGAGGGGGAACCGGGGAGCTGTTTTTT
TRBD2	NA	TRBV5-1	TRBJ2-1	CASSPVISGINEQFF	TGCGCCAGCAGCCCCGTAATTAGCGGGATCAATGAGCAGTTCTTC
NA	NA	TRBV7-2	TRBJ2-1	CASSPDLQWFF	TGTGCCAGCAGCCCAGACTTGCAGTGGTTCTTC
NA	NA	TRBV6-6	TRBJ2-5	CASSYSEGPGETQYF	TGTGCCAGCAGTTACTCGGAAGGGCCGGGGGAGACCCAGTACTTC